This T cell receptor (beta chain) stems from a study of shared clonotypes between healthy human individuals. Study-wide findings and caveats: The four-donor shared clonotypes exceeded non-shared clonotypes in generation probability, with non-shared ones scoring lower.

Deep-level settings were used for running the assay. The method was immunoSEQ multiplex PCR; TCRdb's version includes in-frame clones alone and lacks a portion of them. The sample yields approximately 530,000 clones, roughly 95% seen once. The J segment lost 0 bases and the V segment lost 3 bases, leaving 5 bases of the junction unmatched. The germline CDR1 and CDR2 sequences are KGHSH and LQKENI. The CDR3 is 18 residues long. This clone was seen only once. Its antigen is still unknown. The gene calls are TRBV18 and TRBJ2-6; TRBD2 agrees at 10 bases. Sequencing used naive CD4+ T cells sorted from blood. As for subset: CD45RA+ positively selected. This clonotype was obtained from a woman in her thirties in good health. The CDR3 loop is CASSPGLAESSGANVLTF. CDR3 DNA: TGTGCCAGCTCACCCGGACTAGCGGAGAGCTCTGGGGCCAACGTCCTGACTTTC.